These 5 T cell receptor beta chains originate from one sample sequenced in a study of T cell repertoires and leukemia-associated antigens. For these receptors, no antigen is known. One entry per CDR3 protein, called by TCRdb with MiXCR from the 5' RACE reads. This table has about 9,800 distinct CDR3 sequences, 40% to 45% appearing once. Sequencing was performed on CD3+ T cells sorted from blood and cultured. The source of these receptors is a female donor in good health.

This rearrangement joins TRBV20-1 to TRBJ1-1; D remains ambiguous. The germline CDR1 and CDR2 sequences are DFQATT and SNEGSKA (reference sequence). The length of the CDR3 is 15 residues. Trimming stripped 2 bases from V and 5 bases from J, with 18 bases between. The CDR3: CSARSIPGVRTEAFF. The CDR3 region has the DNA TGCAGTGCTAGATCTATTCCTGGGGTTCGAACTGAAGCTTTCTTT.

This clonotype was detected only a few times. The rearrangement links TRBV5-1 to TRBJ2-4; 9 nucleotides match TRBD1. Unmatched junction bases numbered 4, after V lost 3 bases and J lost 6 bases. The germline V gene encodes CDR1 SGHRS and CDR2 YFSETQ. There are 14 residues in the CDR3. In DNA form, the CDR3 reads TGCGCCAGCAGCTACGGGACAGGGAGAAACATTCAGTACTTC. Translating it yields CASSYGTGRNIQYF.

This rearrangement joins TRBV5-4 to TRBJ2-5, with 8 bases lining up with TRBD2. This CDR3 region has 15 residues. With V trimmed by 3 bases and J by 4 bases, 8 bases remained unmatched. Germline CDR1 is SGHNT and CDR2 is YYREEE (reference sequence). The CDR3 spells CASSSDGGGLETQYF. The CDR3 DNA sequence: TGTGCCAGCAGCTCGGACGGGGGGGGGTTAGAGACCCAGTACTTC.

In its sample, this clonotype was seen a few times. The chain couples TRBV12-3 or TRBV12-4 to TRBJ1-1; no reliable D call. V was cut by 6 bases and J by 11 bases, with 19 bases left in between. This CDR3 region has 13 residues. CDR3 coding DNA: TGTGCCAGCAGCCCCAACTTGCTTGAGACGGCTTTCTTT. This translates into CASSPNLLETAFF.

DNA of the CDR3: TGTGCCAGCAGCTCCCAGACTAGACTCGAGCAGTACTTC. Translating gives CASSSQTRLEQYF. The V call is TRBV9, the J call TRBJ2-7; D might be TRBD2 (6 bases). The length of the CDR3 is 13 residues. V was clipped by 4 bases and J by 6 bases, with 14 bases between them. In germline, CDR1 is SGDLS, CDR2 YYNGEE.